The subject of this entry is one T cell receptor (beta chain). Its antigen is not identified. These data are taken from a study of T cells expressing NK-cell markers. As for the study in general: Sorted CD3+CD56-NKG2C+, CD3+CD56+NKG2C+ and CD3+CD56+NKG2C- T cells supplied the TCR beta repertoires. Just one sequenced donor of eight was HCMV-seronegative, while seven were seropositive.

The CDR3 extends over 11 amino acids. In germline, CDR1 is SNHLY, CDR2 FYNNEI. Points from the study as a whole: A few donors' CD3+CD56-NKG2C+ cells were dominated by the same clonotypes.

As the method of synthesis, 5'RACE template switching with UMIs yielded TCR beta cDNA. TCRdb derives one entry per CDR3 protein from the 5' RACE reads, leaving out DNA. There are 250,000 to 300,000 distinct CDR3 sequences in the sample, with more than 3.5% held by the top ten. The origin of this receptor is a woman between 18 and 70 years old in good health. Material for sequencing was blood T cells: a sorted CD56 or NKG2C T cell subset, CD4+ or CD8+ T cells, or bulk PBMC T cells (not recorded which). The genes are TRBV2 and TRBJ2-5; no DNA is available, so the TRBD1 call from TCRdb remains unchecked. CDR3 residues: CASSTGQGRYF.